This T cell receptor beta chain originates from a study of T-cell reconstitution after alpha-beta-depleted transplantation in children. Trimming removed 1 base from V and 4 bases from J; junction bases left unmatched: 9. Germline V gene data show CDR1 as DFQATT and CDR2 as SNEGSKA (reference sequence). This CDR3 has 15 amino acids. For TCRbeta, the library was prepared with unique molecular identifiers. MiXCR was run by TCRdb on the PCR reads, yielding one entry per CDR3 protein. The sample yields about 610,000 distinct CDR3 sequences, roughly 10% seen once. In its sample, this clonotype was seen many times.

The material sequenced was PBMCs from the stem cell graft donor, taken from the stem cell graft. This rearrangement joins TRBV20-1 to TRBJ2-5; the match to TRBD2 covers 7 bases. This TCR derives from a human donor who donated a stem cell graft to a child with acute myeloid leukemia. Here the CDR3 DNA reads TGCAGTGCTAGAGTTCCAACGGGAGGCCCAGAGACCCAGTACTTC. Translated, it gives CSARVPTGGPETQYF.